The present T cell receptor beta chain was sequenced within a study of cytomegalovirus exposure and HLA in healthy donors. Study outcomes and limitations: No immune exposure information besides CMV serostatus was available. In an earlier analysis, productive rearrangement rates for most beta V segments clustered near 87% or 30%. Follow-up analysis seemed to connect common viral pathogens with several of the most significant clusters identified. Later analysis associated a missense DCLRE1C variant with TCR beta V- and J-gene trimming.

Concerning this clone: Its specificity is not known.

The study ran its PCR with 60 Vbeta and 13 Jbeta primers. Using immunoSEQ multiplex PCR, the repertoire was profiled, and TCRdb retains in-frame clones only, with some absent. In the table there are approximately 100,000 clones, about four fifths of which are singletons. This clonotype originated in a man aged 50 to 59 in good health and CMV-seronegative. Sequencing was done on a sample of PBMCs.

CDR3 sequence: CAWSTLTGGTEAFF. The CDR3 region has the DNA TGTGCCTGGAGTACCCTGACAGGGGGCACTGAAGCTTTCTTT. The V call is TRBV30, the J call TRBJ1-1; TRBD1 agrees at 9 bases. Germline V gives CDR1 GTSNPN, CDR2 SVGIG (reference sequence). CDR3 length: 14 amino acids. V trimming: 2 bases; J trimming: 4 bases; junction bases outside the gene matches: 5. The whole variable domain, filled in from reference TRBV30 and TRBJ1-1, reads SQTIHQWPATLVQPVGSPLSLECTVEGTSNPNLYWYRQAAGRGLQLLFYSVGIGQISSEVPQNLSASRPQDRQFILSSKKLLLSDSGFYLCAWSTLTGGTEAFFGQGTRLTVV.